A single sample gave rise to the 17 T cell receptor beta chains below, sequenced in a study of T cells in Graves' hyperthyroidism and ophthalmopathy. RNA transcripts were the template for amplifying TCR beta CDR3 regions. A set of HTBI primers served as the primers for a first-round RT-PCR of the TCR CDR3. TCRdb re-analysed the multiplex PCR reads in MiXCR, keeping a single row per CDR3 protein. The data hold more than 550,000 distinct CDR3 sequences, with around 20% observed a single time. The sequencing input was blood. These receptors all stem from a woman in her 50s with Graves' hyperthyroidism that later progressed to Graves' ophthalmopathy.

This clonotype was detected many times. CDR3 nucleotide sequence: TGTGCCAGCAGCTTAAGGGGCACGAATCAGCCCCAGCATTTT. Protein sequence: CASSLRGTNQPQHF. The rearrangement joins TRBV11-2 to TRBJ1-5, with a tentative D call TRBD1 (5 bases). The V gene's germline CDR1 is SGHAT and CDR2 FQNNGV. Trimming took off 2 bases at V and 4 bases at J, with 9 bases between the two ends. The CDR3 is 14 residues long. The full variable domain, with the rest looked up from reference TRBV11-2 and TRBJ1-5, is EAGVAQSPRYKIIEKRQSVAFWCNPISGHATLYWYQQILGQGPKLLIQFQNNGVVDDSQLPKDRFSAERLKGVDSTLKIQPAKLEDSAVYLCASSLRGTNQPQHFGDGTRLSIL.

In its sample, this clonotype was seen a few times. The V call is TRBV11-1, the J call TRBJ2-1; 16 nucleotides line up with TRBD2. The V gene's germline CDR1 is SGHAT and CDR2 FQDESV (reference sequence). The CDR3 covers 20 residues. The ends lost 1 base at V and 1 base at J; junction bases unmatched: 7. CDR3 coding DNA: TGTGCCAGCAGCTTAGTCCTGGGGACTAGCGGGGGGGGATCCTACAATGAGCAGTTCTTC. Protein product: CASSLVLGTSGGGSYNEQFF.

This clonotype has a count of ten or more. The chain is built from TRBV12-3 or TRBV12-4 and TRBJ2-5; D is unclear. V gave up 6 bases and J gave up 5 bases, with 10 bases separating them. The CDR3 contains 12 residues. This chain's CDR3 is CASSAARETQYF. The CDR3, as DNA: TGTGCCAGCAGCGCCGCCAGGGAGACCCAGTACTTC.

This clonotype was counted at least ten times. This chain links TRBV3-1 with TRBJ1-5; a possible D gene is TRBD1 (5 bases). There are 16 residues in the CDR3. Trimming pared 3 bases from V and 0 bases from J, leaving 12 bases between. CDR1 and CDR2 from the germline V gene are LGHDT and YNNKEL (reference sequence). CDR3 coding DNA: TGTGCCAGCAGCCAGGGGCACATGTATAGCAATCAGCCCCAGCATTTT. Residues: CASSQGHMYSNQPQHF.

This clonotype has at least ten counts. This chain connects TRBV20-1 to TRBJ2-5, with 13 bases lining up with TRBD2. The CDR3 extends over 15 amino acids. V lost 5 bases and J lost 5; bases outside the gene matches: 8. Germline V gene data show CDR1 as DFQATT and CDR2 as SNEGSKA (reference sequence). In DNA form, the CDR3 reads TGCAGTGCTCCGGGACTAGCGGGGTCGGGGGAGACCCAGTACTTC. The encoded protein is CSAPGLAGSGETQYF.

This clonotype was observed at least ten times. The rearrangement joins TRBV20-1 to TRBJ1-2; 8 bases agree with TRBD1. The V gene's germline CDR1 is DFQATT and CDR2 SNEGSKA (reference sequence). With 0 bases clipped from V and 8 bases from J, the junction kept 11 bases outside the gene matches. The CDR3 covers 15 residues. CDR3 nucleotide sequence: TGCAGTGCTAGAGAGAAGGACAGGGTTTGGGGAGGCTACACCTTC. Protein sequence: CSAREKDRVWGGYTF.

This clonotype was seen a handful of times. This chain uses TRBV27 with TRBJ2-3; perhaps TRBD1 as D (6 bases). The V end was cut by 7 bases, the J end by 4 bases, with 18 bases between. The germline CDR1 and CDR2 sequences are MNHEY and SMNVEV (reference sequence). The CDR3 is 15 residues long. This chain's CDR3 is CASIPGDKLSDTQYF. The CDR3 coding sequence is TGTGCCAGCATCCCTGGGGACAAACTTTCAGATACGCAGTATTTT.

A few counts support this clonotype. This chain joins TRBV11-2 and TRBJ2-2; 9 bases match TRBD2. The CDR3 sequence is 16 residues long. CDR1 is SGHAT and CDR2 is FQNNGV in the germline V gene. V lost 5 bases and J lost 2; bases outside the gene matches: 6. CDR3: CASSVLAGANTGELFF. CDR3 nucleotide sequence: TGTGCCAGCAGCGTTTTAGCGGGGGCTAACACCGGGGAGCTGTTTTTT.

This clonotype was recorded at least ten times. The genes are TRBV18 and TRBJ1-4, with no clear D. Trimming removed 1 base from V and 0 bases from J, with 3 bases in between. The CDR3 spans 14 residues. Germline CDR1 is KGHSH and CDR2 is LQKENI. In nucleotides, the CDR3 is TGTGCCAGCTCACCACGACCAACTAATGAAAAACTGTTTTTT. Its protein is CASSPRPTNEKLFF.

In its sample, this clonotype was seen once. The chain has TRBV15 and TRBJ2-3; 10 positions match TRBD2. The CDR3 contains 19 residues. Germline loops: CDR1 LNHNV, CDR2 YYDKDF (reference sequence). With 4 bases clipped from V and 3 bases from J, the junction kept 16 bases outside the gene matches. The CDR3 reads CATSTKGWASGGRTDTQYF. CDR3 coding DNA: TGTGCCACCAGCACCAAGGGTTGGGCTAGCGGGGGAAGAACAGATACGCAGTATTTT.

This clonotype has a count of ten or more. The chain has TRBV30 and TRBJ1-6; D gene unclear. V dropped 1 base and J dropped 0 bases, with 7 bases sitting between them. This CDR3 has 15 amino acids. Germline loops: CDR1 GTSNPN, CDR2 SVGIG (reference sequence). CDR3 sequence reads: CAWSEGSSYNSPLHF. CDR3 sequence (DNA): TGTGCCTGGAGTGAGGGCAGCTCCTATAATTCACCCCTCCACTTT.

The rearrangement joins TRBV12-5 to TRBJ2-3; 8 bases match TRBD1. The CDR3 is made up of 13 amino acids. J lost 5 bases, V lost 6 bases, and 4 bases had no gene match. Germline V lookup: CDR1 LGHNT, CDR2 FRNRAP. The CDR3 spells CASGPTGEDTQYF. As DNA, the CDR3 is TGTGCTAGTGGCCCGACAGGGGAAGATACGCAGTATTTT.

This clonotype has at least ten counts. The chain links TRBV11-2 to TRBJ1-4; maybe TRBD1 (6 bases). V was clipped by 0 bases and J by 6 bases, with 14 bases between them. CDR1 SGHAT and CDR2 FQNNGV come from the germline V gene. The CDR3 loop spans 16 amino acids. Here the CDR3 DNA reads TGTGCCAGCAGCTTAGATCGTGGGGGGCTCTATGAAAAACTGTTTTTT. This encodes CASSLDRGGLYEKLFF.

The gene calls are TRBV5-4 and TRBJ1-2, with a possible D match to TRBD1 (5 bases). Germline loops: CDR1 SGHNT, CDR2 YYREEE (reference sequence). The CDR3 totals 15 residues. V was cut by 3 bases and J by 4 bases, with 16 bases left in between. This CDR3 is CASSSGGADPYGYTF. The DNA of the CDR3 is TGTGCCAGCAGCTCTGGGGGAGCAGACCCCTATGGCTACACCTTC.

This clonotype has at least ten counts. V gene TRBV27 combines with J gene TRBJ1-2; TRBD1 matches 7 bases. V trimming: 7 bases; J trimming: 5 bases; junction bases outside the gene matches: 4. Germline values: CDR1 MNHEY, CDR2 SMNVEV (reference sequence). The CDR3 sequence is 12 residues long. CDR3 coding DNA: TGTGCCAGCAAACAGGGGATTTATGGCTACACCTTC. Translated, it gives CASKQGIYGYTF.

The chain couples TRBV20-1 to TRBJ2-7; D possibly corresponds to TRBD1 (6 bases). Germline loops: CDR1 DFQATT, CDR2 SNEGSKA (reference sequence). The CDR3 covers 13 residues. V lost 2 bases to trimming and J lost 2 bases, with 10 bases between them. The CDR3 sequence: CSARWTDPYEQYF. The CDR3 nucleotides are TGCAGTGCTAGATGGACAGACCCCTACGAGCAGTACTTC.

There are a few counts of this clonotype. This chain joins TRBV18 and TRBJ1-4; no clear D gene. This CDR3 has 16 amino acids. From germline, CDR1 is KGHSH and CDR2 LQKENI. Trimming took 3 bases from V and 8 from J, leaving 19 bases between them. The CDR3 nucleotides read TGTGCCAGCTCACCTGCAAGGACCGACTCCCCCGAAAAACTGTTTTTT. It specifies CASSPARTDSPEKLFF.